This T cell receptor beta chain derives from a study of blood T cell repertoires in COVID-19. Overall study context: The cDNA or gDNA used as material had been derived from T cells, B-cell-depleted T cells, or PBMCs.

In the authors' methods: Amplification of reference gene primers provided the estimated nucleated cell counts. Clones were read by immunoSEQ multiplex PCR, and TCRdb kept only the in-frame ones, dropping some. That table is the source of V, J and clone size, and D and trimming were worked out from the DNA. The data show about 210,000 clones, with roughly four fifths seen just once and around 9.2% held by the top ten. Participants, roughly 18 to 89 years old, spanned about two dozen US areas. CDR3 length equals 14 residues. The germline V gene has CDR1 GTSNPN and CDR2 SVGIG (reference sequence). With 5 bases clipped from V and 0 bases from J, the junction kept 4 bases outside the gene matches.

The sample taken for sequencing was PBMCs or T cells enriched from blood (not recorded which). The chain joins TRBV30 to TRBJ2-1, with 7 bases identical to TRBD1. This clonotype was sampled from a man in his forties who had recovered from COVID-19. The CDR3 loop reads CAWVQGISYNEQFF. The CDR3 DNA follows: TGTGCCTGGGTACAGGGGATCTCCTACAATGAGCAGTTCTTC.